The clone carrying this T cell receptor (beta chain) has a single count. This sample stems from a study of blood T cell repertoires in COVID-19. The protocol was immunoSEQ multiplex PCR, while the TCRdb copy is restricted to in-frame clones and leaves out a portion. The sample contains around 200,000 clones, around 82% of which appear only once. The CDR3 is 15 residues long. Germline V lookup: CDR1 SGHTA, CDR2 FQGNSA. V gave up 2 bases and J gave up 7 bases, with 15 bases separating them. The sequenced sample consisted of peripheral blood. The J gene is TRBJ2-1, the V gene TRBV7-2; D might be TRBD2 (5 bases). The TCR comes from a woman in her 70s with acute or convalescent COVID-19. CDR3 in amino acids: CASSLRTGSRNEQFF. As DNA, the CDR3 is TGTGCCAGCAGCTTACGGACGGGAAGTAGGAATGAGCAGTTCTTC.